This T cell receptor beta chain comes out of a study of cytomegalovirus exposure and HLA in healthy donors. Study-level points and caveats: Most likely, a cluster of highly shared sequence variants arose as a sequencing artifact. On later analysis, the bulk of CMV-associated TCR beta chains appeared to be HLA-restricted. Clonal expansion, a later analysis showed, was greater in HLA-associated TCR beta chains than in equally common others.

The CDR3 is made up of 13 amino acids. The V gene's germline CDR1 is SGHNT and CDR2 YYREEE (reference sequence). Vbeta (60) and Jbeta (13) primers were used in the PCR. Produced via immunoSEQ multiplex PCR; TCRdb's table is partial and in-frame only. The sample consists of around 100,000 clones, approximately 89% of them appearing once. Note on this clone: Its antigen is undetermined.

Sequencing was performed on PBMCs. The chain couples TRBV5-4 to TRBJ2-5; D call uncertain. The J call is doubtful: the DNA matches TRBJ2-7 better. This clonotype was obtained from a man aged 25-45 years in good health and CMV-seronegative. The CDR3 protein is CASSLPGVYEQYF. CDR3 nucleotides: TGTGCCAGCAGCTTGCCGGGTGTGTACGAGCAGTACTTC.